Presented here are 4 T cell receptor beta chains from one specimen sequenced in a study of control samples from healthy donors and cancer patients. The protocol was immunoSEQ multiplex PCR, while the TCRdb copy is restricted to in-frame clones and leaves out a portion. The table shows 85,000 to 95,000 clones, with around 82% occurring only once. Sequenced sample: blood. These TCRs come from a woman aged 60 to 75 in good health.

V gene TRBV7-9 combines with J gene TRBJ2-1; TRBD2 agrees at 9 bases. V was pared by 5 bases and J by 6 bases, with 8 bases of the junction left unmatched. Germline assignment: CDR1 SEHNR and CDR2 FQNEAQ (reference sequence). The CDR3 runs 15 residues. The CDR3 coding sequence is TGTGCCAGCAGCGCCTTGCGGGAGGGCCCCAATGAGCAGTTCTTC. Protein: CASSALREGPNEQFF.

This clone appeared a few times. This chain connects TRBV2 to TRBJ1-2, with TRBD1 matching 9 bases. The CDR3 loop spans 15 amino acids. Germline V gives CDR1 SNHLY, CDR2 FYNNEI. Trimming removed 6 bases from V and 4 bases from J; junction bases left unmatched: 9. DNA of the CDR3: TGTGCCAGCAGGCTGGACAGGGGATTATCCTATGGCTACACCTTC. It translates to CASRLDRGLSYGYTF.

The chain couples TRBV18 to TRBJ2-1; D is tentatively TRBD1 or TRBD2 (6 bases each). Germline V gene sequence: CDR1 KGHSH, CDR2 LQKENI. This CDR3 region has 14 residues. Trimming stripped 6 bases from V and 5 bases from J, with 14 bases between. For the CDR3, the DNA is TGTGCCAGCTCCACCGATGGGGGGCACAATGAGCAGTTCTTC. Translation: CASSTDGGHNEQFF.

This chain links TRBV3-1 (or the pseudogene TRBV3-2) with TRBJ1-1, with D uncertain. This CDR3 spans 14 amino acids. CDR1 and CDR2 from the germline V gene are LGHDT and YNNKEL (reference sequence). The V gene lost 7 bases and the J gene lost 3 bases, with 15 bases spanning the gap. The CDR3 protein is CASTPDNTHTEAFF. CDR3 DNA: TGTGCCAGCACCCCTGACAATACCCACACTGAAGCTTTCTTT.